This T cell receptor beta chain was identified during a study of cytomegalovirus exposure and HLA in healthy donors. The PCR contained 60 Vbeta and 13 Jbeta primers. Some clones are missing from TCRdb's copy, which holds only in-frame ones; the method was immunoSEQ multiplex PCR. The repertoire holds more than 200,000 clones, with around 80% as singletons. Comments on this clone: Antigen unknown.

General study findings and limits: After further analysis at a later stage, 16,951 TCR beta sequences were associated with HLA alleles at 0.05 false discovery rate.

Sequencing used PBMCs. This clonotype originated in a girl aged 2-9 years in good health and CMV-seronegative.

The CDR3 spells CASSEQGGHEQYF. In DNA, the CDR3 is TGTGCCAGCAGCGAACAGGGGGGCCACGAGCAGTACTTC. The chain carries TRBV6-6 and TRBJ2-7, with TRBD1 matching over 8 bases. The length of the CDR3 is 13 residues. J lost 5 bases, V lost 6 bases, and 6 bases had no gene match. The germline V gene encodes CDR1 MNHNY and CDR2 SVGAGI (reference sequence).